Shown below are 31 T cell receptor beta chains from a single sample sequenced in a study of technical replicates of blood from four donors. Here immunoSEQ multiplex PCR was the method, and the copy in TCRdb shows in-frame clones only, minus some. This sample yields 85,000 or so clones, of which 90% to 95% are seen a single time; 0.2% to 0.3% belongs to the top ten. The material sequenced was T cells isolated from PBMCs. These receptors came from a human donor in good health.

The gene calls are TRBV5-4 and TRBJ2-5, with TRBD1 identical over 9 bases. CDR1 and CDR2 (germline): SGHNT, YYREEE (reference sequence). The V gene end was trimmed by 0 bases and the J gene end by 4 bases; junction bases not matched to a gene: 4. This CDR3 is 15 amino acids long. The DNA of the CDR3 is TGTGCCAGCAGCTTGGAAGGGACAGGGCGAGAGACCCAGTACTTC. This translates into CASSLEGTGRETQYF.

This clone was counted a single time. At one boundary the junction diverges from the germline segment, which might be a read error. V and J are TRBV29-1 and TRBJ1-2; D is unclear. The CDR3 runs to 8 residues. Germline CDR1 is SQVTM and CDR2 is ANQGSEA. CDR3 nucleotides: TGCAGCGTTGAAACAGTATTCTTC. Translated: CSVETVFF.

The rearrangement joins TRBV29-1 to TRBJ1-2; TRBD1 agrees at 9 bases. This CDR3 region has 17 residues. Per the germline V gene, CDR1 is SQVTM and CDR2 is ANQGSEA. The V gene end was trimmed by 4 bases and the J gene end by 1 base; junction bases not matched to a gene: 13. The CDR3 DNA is TGCAGCGTTGGGGGAGGGACAGGGAACTTCTTTAACTATGGCTACACCTTC. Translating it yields CSVGGGTGNFFNYGYTF.

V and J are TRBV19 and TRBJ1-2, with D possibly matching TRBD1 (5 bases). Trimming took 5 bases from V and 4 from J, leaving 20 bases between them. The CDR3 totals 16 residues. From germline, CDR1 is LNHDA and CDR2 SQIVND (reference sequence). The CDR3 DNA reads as TGTGCCAGTAGTGTTACCGGGACCGCCGGGGGCTATGGCTACACCTTC. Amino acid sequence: CASSVTGTAGGYGYTF.

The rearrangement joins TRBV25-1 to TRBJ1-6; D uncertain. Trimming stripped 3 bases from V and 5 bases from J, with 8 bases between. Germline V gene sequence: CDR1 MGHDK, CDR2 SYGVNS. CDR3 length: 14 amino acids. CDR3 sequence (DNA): TGTGCCAGCAGTGATCGGGGAAATAATTCACCCCTCCACTTT. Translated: CASSDRGNNSPLHF.

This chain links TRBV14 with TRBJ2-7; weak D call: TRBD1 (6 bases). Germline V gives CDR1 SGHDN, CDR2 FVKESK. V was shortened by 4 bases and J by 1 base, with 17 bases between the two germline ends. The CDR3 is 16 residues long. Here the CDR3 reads CASSPTGWDTSYEQYF. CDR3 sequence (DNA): TGTGCCAGCAGCCCCACCGGGTGGGACACATCCTACGAGCAGTACTTC. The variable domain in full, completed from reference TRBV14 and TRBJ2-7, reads EAGVTQFPSHSVIEKGQTVTLRCDPISGHDNLYWYRRVMGKEIKFLLHFVKESKQDESGMPNNRFLAERTGGTYSTLKVQPAELEDSGVYFCASSPTGWDTSYEQYFGPGTRLTVT.

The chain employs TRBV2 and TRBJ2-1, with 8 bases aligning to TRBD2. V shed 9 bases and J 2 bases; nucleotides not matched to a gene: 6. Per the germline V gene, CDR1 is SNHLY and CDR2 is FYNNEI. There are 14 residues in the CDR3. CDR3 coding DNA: TGTGCCAGGACGAGCGGGAGTACCTACAATGAGCAGTTCTTC. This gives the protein CARTSGSTYNEQFF.

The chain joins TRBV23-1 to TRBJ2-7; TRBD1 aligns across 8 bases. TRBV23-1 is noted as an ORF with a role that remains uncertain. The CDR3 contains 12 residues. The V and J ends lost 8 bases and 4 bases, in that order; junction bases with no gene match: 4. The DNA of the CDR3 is TGCGCCAGCCGGACAGGGATGTACGAGCAGTACTTC. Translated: CASRTGMYEQYF.

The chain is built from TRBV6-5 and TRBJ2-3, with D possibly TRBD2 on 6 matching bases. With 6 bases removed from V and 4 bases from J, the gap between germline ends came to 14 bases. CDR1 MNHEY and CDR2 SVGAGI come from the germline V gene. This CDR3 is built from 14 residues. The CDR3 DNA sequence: TGTGCCAGCAGCCCCCGGGACTCCTCAGATACGCAGTATTTT. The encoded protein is CASSPRDSSDTQYF.

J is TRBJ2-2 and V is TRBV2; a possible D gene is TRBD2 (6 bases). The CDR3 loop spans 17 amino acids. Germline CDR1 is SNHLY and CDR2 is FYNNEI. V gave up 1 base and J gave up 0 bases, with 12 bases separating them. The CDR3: CASSEVGGDPNTGELFF. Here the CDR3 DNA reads TGTGCCAGCAGTGAAGTGGGCGGGGACCCGAACACCGGGGAGCTGTTTTTT.

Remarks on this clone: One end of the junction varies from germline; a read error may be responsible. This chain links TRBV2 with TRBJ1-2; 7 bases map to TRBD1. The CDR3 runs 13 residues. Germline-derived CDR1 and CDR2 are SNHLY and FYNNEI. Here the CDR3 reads CASSEALLRGPPF. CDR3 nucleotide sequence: TGTGCCAGCAGTGAAGCGCTTCTTAGGGGGCCGCCCTTC.

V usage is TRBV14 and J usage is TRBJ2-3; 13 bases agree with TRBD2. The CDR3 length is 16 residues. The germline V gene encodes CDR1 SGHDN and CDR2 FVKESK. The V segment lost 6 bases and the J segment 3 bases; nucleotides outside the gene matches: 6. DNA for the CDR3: TGTGCCAGCAGTCTACTAGCGGGGGGGCAAACAGATACGCAGTATTTT. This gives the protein CASSLLAGGQTDTQYF.

CDR3 sequence: CASSTAQGNTIYF. CDR3 DNA sequence: TGTGCCAGCAGTACTGCCCAAGGAAACACCATATATTTT. J is TRBJ1-3 and V is TRBV27, with unresolved D. The CDR3 loop spans 13 amino acids. V was cut by 5 bases and J by 4 bases, with 9 bases left in between. Germline CDR1 and CDR2: MNHEY and SMNVEV (reference sequence).

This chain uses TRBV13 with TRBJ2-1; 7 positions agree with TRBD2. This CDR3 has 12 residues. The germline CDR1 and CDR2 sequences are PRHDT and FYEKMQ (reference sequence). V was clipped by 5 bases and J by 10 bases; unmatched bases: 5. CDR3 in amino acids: CASSRGLVEQFF. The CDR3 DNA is TGTGCCAGCAGCCGTGGACTAGTGGAGCAGTTCTTC. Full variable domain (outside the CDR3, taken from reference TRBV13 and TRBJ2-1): AAGVIQSPRHLIKEKRETATLKCYPIPRHDTVYWYQQGPGQDPQFLISFYEKMQSDKGSIPDRFSAQQFSDYHSELNMSSLELGDSALYFCASSRGLVEQFFGPGTRLTVL.

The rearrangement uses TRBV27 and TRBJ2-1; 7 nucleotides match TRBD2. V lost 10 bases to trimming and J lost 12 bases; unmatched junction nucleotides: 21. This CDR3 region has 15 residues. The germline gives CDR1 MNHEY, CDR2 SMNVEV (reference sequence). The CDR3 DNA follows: TGTGCCACCCGCCTGATGCTGGGGGGGGACTACCCGCAGTTCTTC. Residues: CATRLMLGGDYPQFF.

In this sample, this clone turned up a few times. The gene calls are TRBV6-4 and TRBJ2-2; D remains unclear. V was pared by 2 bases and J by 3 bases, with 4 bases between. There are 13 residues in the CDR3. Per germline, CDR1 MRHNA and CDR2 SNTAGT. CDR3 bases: TGTGCCAGCAGTGACAGAGACACCGGGGAGCTGTTTTTT. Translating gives CASSDRDTGELFF.

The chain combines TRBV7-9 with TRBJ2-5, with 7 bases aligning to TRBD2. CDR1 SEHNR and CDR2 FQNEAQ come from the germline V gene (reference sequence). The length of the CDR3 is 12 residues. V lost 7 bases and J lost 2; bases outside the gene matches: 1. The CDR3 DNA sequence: TGTGCCAGCAAGGGACTACAAGAGACCCAGTACTTC. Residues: CASKGLQETQYF.

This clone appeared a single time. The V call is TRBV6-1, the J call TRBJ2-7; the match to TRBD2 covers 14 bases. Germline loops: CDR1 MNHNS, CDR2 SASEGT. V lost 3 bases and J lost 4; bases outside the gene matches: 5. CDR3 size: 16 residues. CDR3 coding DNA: TGTGCCAGCAGTGACTTGGGACTAGCGGGAGTATACGAGCAGTACTTC. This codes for CASSDLGLAGVYEQYF.

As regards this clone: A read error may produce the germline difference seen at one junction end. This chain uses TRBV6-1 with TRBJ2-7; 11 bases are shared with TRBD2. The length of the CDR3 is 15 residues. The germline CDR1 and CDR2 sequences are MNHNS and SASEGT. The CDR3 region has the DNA TGTGCCAGCAGAGAAGGACTAGCGGGCGTCTACGAGCAGTACTTC. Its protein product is CASREGLAGVYEQYF.

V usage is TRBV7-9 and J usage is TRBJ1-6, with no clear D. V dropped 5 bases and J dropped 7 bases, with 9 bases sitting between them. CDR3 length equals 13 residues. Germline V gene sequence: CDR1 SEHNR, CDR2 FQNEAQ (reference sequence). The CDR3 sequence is CASSPEGNSPLHF. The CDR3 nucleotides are TGTGCCAGCAGCCCAGAGGGCAATTCACCCCTCCACTTT.

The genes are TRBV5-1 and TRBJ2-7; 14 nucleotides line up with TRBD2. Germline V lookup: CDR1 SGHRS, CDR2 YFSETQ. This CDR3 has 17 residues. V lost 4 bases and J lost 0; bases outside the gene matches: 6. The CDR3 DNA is TGCGCCAGCAGCAGGGGACTAGCGGGAGATATCTCCTACGAGCAGTACTTC. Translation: CASSRGLAGDISYEQYF.

The CDR3 DNA reads TGTGCCAGTAGTGGCAGGGGAAGCAATCAGCCCCAGCATTTT. This codes for CASSGRGSNQPQHF. The J gene is TRBJ1-5, the V gene TRBV19; D is possibly TRBD1 (6 bases). The CDR3 contains 14 residues. V lost 5 bases and J 1 base, leaving 9 bases between the germline ends. CDR1 and CDR2 from the germline V gene are LNHDA and SQIVND (reference sequence).

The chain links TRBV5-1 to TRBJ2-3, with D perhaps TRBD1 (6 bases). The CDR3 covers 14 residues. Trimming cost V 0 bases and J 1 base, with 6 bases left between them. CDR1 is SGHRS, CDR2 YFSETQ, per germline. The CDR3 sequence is CASSLEGGTDTQYF. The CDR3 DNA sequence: TGCGCCAGCAGCTTGGAGGGGGGCACAGATACGCAGTATTTT.

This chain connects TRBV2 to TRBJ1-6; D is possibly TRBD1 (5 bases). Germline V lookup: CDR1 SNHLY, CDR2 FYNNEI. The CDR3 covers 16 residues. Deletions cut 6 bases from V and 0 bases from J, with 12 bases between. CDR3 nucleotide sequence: TGTGCCAGCAGCAGGGCCTTGAGCTCCTATAATTCACCCCTCCACTTT. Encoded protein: CASSRALSSYNSPLHF.

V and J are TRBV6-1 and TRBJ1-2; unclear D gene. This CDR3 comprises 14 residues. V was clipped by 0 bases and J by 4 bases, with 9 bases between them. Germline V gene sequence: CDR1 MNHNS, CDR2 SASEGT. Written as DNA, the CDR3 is TGTGCCAGCAGTGAAGCCGAGTCTTTCTATGGCTACACCTTC. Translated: CASSEAESFYGYTF.

This chain's CDR3 is CASSYSSGSYNEQFF. The CDR3 DNA reads TGTGCCAGCAGTTATTCTAGCGGGAGTTACAATGAGCAGTTCTTC. V gene TRBV7-8 combines with J gene TRBJ2-1, with 10 positions matching TRBD2. V was pared by 6 bases and J by 4 bases, with 6 bases of the junction left unmatched. This CDR3 contains 15 residues. Germline V CDR1 and CDR2: SGHVS, FQNEAQ.

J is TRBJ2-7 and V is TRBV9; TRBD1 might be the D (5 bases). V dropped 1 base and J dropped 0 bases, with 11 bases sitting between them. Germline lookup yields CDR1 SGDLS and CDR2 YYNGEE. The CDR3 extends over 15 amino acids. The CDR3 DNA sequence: TGTGCCAGCAGCGTACTCTACAGGTACTCCTACGAGCAGTACTTC. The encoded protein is CASSVLYRYSYEQYF.

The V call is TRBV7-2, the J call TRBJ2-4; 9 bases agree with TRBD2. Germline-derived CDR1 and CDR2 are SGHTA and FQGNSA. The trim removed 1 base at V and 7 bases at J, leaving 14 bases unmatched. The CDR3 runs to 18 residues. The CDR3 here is CASSLGAGVAGVGNIQYF. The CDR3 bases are TGTGCCAGCAGCTTAGGGGCTGGGGTAGCGGGAGTAGGGAACATTCAGTACTTC.

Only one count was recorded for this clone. The chain's CDR3 is CASSFVSRDRNMYSNQPQHF. CDR3 DNA sequence: TGTGCCAGCAGTTTCGTCAGCCGGGACAGAAACATGTATAGCAATCAGCCCCAGCATTTT. The rearrangement links TRBV28 to TRBJ1-5, with 7 bases aligning to TRBD1. The V gene's germline CDR1 is MDHEN and CDR2 SYDVKM. The CDR3 has 20 residues. V lost 3 bases and J lost 0; bases outside the gene matches: 17.

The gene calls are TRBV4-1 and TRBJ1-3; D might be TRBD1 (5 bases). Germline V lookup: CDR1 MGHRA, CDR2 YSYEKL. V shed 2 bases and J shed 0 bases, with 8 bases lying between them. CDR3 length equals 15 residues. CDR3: CASSQRQSSGNTIYF. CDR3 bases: TGCGCCAGCAGCCAACGACAGAGCTCTGGAAACACCATATATTTT.

CDR3 amino acids: CASSPRGSGETQYF. The CDR3 coding sequence is TGTGCCAGCTCACCACGGGGCAGTGGCGAGACCCAGTACTTC. This chain links TRBV18 with TRBJ2-5, with a possible D match to TRBD1 (5 bases). CDR1 and CDR2 (germline): KGHSH, LQKENI. The CDR3 covers 14 residues. V shed 1 base and J shed 5 bases, with 11 bases lying between them.